Following are 10 T cell receptor beta chains from one sample sequenced in a study of T cell repertoires in cytomegalovirus infection. TCRdb analysed the reads with MiXCR anew, one entry per CDR3 protein. The sample shows fewer than 200,000 distinct CDR3 sequences, over 13% of them seen only once. Sample: PBMCs. Receptors originate from a human donor in good health (CMV status not recorded). Some clones in this sample may be carry-over from other donors' samples.

This clonotype occurred many times. CDR3 bases: TGTGCCAGCAGTTACTCCGGGACCCATGGCTACACCTTC. Amino acid sequence: CASSYSGTHGYTF. The V gene is TRBV6-6, the J gene TRBJ1-2; a possible D gene is TRBD1 (5 bases). This CDR3 is built from 13 residues. The V end was cut by 0 bases, the J end by 6 bases, with 8 bases between. Germline V gives CDR1 MNHNY, CDR2 SVGAGI (reference sequence).

In its sample, this clonotype was seen many times. This chain links TRBV7-2 with TRBJ1-5; TRBD1 agrees at 10 bases. CDR3 length equals 15 residues. V lost 5 bases and J lost 5; bases outside the gene matches: 6. Germline V lookup: CDR1 SGHTA, CDR2 FQGNSA. For the CDR3, the DNA is TGTGCCAGCAGCCGTCCGGGACAGGGGTATCAGCCCCAGCATTTT. Translating gives CASSRPGQGYQPQHF.

The chain joins TRBV2 to TRBJ2-7, with 7 bases aligning to TRBD2. Trimming removed 2 bases from V and 3 bases from J; junction bases left unmatched: 4. CDR1 and CDR2 from the germline V gene are SNHLY and FYNNEI. CDR3 size: 14 residues. The DNA of the CDR3 is TGTGCCAGCAGTGAATTGCGGGGGAACTACGAGCAGTACTTC. Protein sequence: CASSELRGNYEQYF.

This clonotype was detected ten times or more. The chain couples TRBV12-3 or TRBV12-4 to TRBJ2-1; tentatively, D is TRBD1 (6 bases). The CDR3 runs 17 residues. Trimming took off 1 base at V and 2 bases at J, with 15 bases between the two ends. The CDR3 nucleotides read TGTGCCAGCAGTTTAGGGGCAGGGGTTTCAACCTACAATGAGCAGTTCTTC. It translates to CASSLGAGVSTYNEQFF.

This clonotype was observed a few times. V and J are TRBV24-1 and TRBJ2-3; D gene unclear. Germline V gives CDR1 KGHDR, CDR2 SFDVKD. V gave up 3 bases and J gave up 4 bases, with 13 bases separating them. The CDR3 has 15 residues. In DNA, the CDR3 is TGTGCCACCAGTGATCCTCTTCTCTCCGCAGATACGCAGTATTTT. As protein: CATSDPLLSADTQYF.

This chain's CDR3 is CASSITGPQHF. CDR3 sequence (DNA): TGTGCCAGCAGTATAACGGGGCCCCAGCATTTT. The J gene is TRBJ1-5, the V gene TRBV28; no clear D gene. The V end lost 5 bases, the J end lost 9 bases, and 8 bases lay between the germline ends. The CDR3 is made up of 11 amino acids. Germline V gene sequence: CDR1 MDHEN, CDR2 SYDVKM.

This clonotype came up a few times. The CDR3 sequence is CASRPDTTDRGSGANVLTF. CDR3 nucleotides: TGTGCCAGCAGACCTGATACTACTGACAGGGGCTCCGGGGCCAACGTCCTGACTTTC. This sequence joins TRBV28 and TRBJ2-6; TRBD1 matches 8 bases. CDR3 length equals 19 residues. The V gene end was trimmed by 6 bases and the J gene end by 4 bases; junction bases not matched to a gene: 17. Germline loops: CDR1 MDHEN, CDR2 SYDVKM.

This clonotype was detected only a few times. The genes are TRBV28 and TRBJ2-2; tentatively, D is TRBD2 (5 bases). V was shortened by 3 bases and J by 4 bases, with 9 bases between the two germline ends. This CDR3 has 14 residues. Germline V lookup: CDR1 MDHEN, CDR2 SYDVKM. CDR3 loop: CASSFAGRTGELFF. The DNA for the CDR3 is TGTGCCAGCAGTTTTGCGGGTCGCACCGGGGAGCTGTTTTTT.

The chain recombines TRBV27 with TRBJ1-2; 9 bases are a match to TRBD1. Germline loops: CDR1 MNHEY, CDR2 SMNVEV (reference sequence). The CDR3 is 13 amino acids. The ends lost 5 bases at V and 8 bases at J; junction bases unmatched: 6. CDR3 sequence (DNA): TGTGCCAGCAGTGCCGGGACAGGGAAAGGCTACACCTTC. Amino acids: CASSAGTGKGYTF.

This clonotype was seen repeatedly, ten times or more. The chain combines TRBV7-9 with TRBJ1-1; D unresolved. In germline, CDR1 is SEHNR, CDR2 FQNEAQ (reference sequence). This CDR3 is built from 14 residues. V was shortened by 0 bases and J by 1 base, with 6 bases between the two germline ends. The CDR3 spells CASSLAGKNTEAFF. The CDR3 DNA sequence: TGTGCCAGCAGCTTAGCAGGAAAGAACACTGAAGCTTTCTTT.